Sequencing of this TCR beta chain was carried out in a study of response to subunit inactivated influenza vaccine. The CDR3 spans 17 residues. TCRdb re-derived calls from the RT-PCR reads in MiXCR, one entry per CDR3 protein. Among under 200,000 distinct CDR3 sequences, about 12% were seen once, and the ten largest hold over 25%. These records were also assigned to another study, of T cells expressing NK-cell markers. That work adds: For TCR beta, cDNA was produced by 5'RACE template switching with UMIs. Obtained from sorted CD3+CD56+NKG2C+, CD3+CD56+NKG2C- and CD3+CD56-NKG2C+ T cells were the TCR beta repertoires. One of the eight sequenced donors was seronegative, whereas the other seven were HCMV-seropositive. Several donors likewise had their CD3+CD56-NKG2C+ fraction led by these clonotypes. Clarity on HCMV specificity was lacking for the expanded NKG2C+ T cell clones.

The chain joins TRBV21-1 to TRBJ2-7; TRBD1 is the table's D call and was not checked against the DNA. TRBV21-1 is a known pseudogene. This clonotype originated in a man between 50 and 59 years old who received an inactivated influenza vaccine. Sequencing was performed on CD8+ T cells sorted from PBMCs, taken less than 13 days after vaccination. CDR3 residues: CASSKRRGRQGVNEQYF. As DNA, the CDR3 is TGTGCCAGCAGCAAAAGGAGAGGAAGGCAGGGGGTAAACGAGCAGTACTTC.